This T cell receptor beta chain came from a study of T cell repertoires in cytomegalovirus infection. Study context: The public TCR beta signatures pointed to both CMV infection and matching HLA type.

This clonotype was counted ten times or more. As yet, its antigen is unknown. Overall study results and limits: Within the response measured ex vivo, HLA-C-restricted CMV-specific TCR beta clonotypes were dominant. Individuals carrying CMV plus the relevant HLA were identified by cumulative frequency of public TCR beta families.

Using its own MiXCR run on the reads, TCRdb lists one record per CDR3 protein. The sample includes more than 500,000 distinct CDR3 sequences, approximately 15% of them seen just once. Sequenced input: CD8+ T cells from PBMCs. The sequence derives from a human donor in good health (CMV status not recorded). Some clones in this sample may be carry-over from other donors' samples.

CDR3 region: CASSLDSGYNEQFF. The DNA for the CDR3 is TGTGCCAGCAGTTTAGACAGTGGATACAATGAGCAGTTCTTC. This sequence joins TRBV28 and TRBJ2-1; tentatively, D is TRBD1 (5 bases). Germline V gene data show CDR1 as MDHEN and CDR2 as SYDVKM. The V and J ends lost 2 bases and 4 bases respectively, with 9 bases between them. The CDR3 runs to 14 residues. The entire variable domain, with the rest obtained from reference TRBV28 and TRBJ2-1, is as follows: DVKVTQSSRYLVKRTGEKVFLECVQDMDHENMFWYRQDPGLGLRLIYFSYDVKMKEKGDIPEGYSVSREKKERFSLILESASTNQTSMYLCASSLDSGYNEQFFGPGTRLTVL.